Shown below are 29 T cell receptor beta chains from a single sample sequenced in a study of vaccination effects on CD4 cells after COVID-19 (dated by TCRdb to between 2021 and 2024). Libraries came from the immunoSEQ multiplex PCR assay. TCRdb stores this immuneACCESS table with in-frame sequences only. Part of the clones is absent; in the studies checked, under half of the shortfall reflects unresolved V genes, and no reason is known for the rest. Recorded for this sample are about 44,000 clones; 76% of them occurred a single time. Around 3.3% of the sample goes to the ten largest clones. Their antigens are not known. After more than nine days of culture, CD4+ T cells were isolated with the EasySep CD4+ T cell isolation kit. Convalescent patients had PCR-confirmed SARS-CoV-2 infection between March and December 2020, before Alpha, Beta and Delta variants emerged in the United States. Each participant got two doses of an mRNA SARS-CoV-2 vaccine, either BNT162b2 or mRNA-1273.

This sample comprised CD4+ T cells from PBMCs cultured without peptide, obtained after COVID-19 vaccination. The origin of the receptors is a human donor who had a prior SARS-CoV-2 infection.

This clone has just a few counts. The CDR3 sequence is CASSLADGGDSPLHF. The CDR3 region has the DNA TGTGCCAGCAGCTTAGCAGACGGGGGCGATTCACCCCTCCACTTT. V and J are TRBV7-9 and TRBJ1-6, with D perhaps matching TRBD1 (6 bases). Trimming shortened V by 0 bases and J by 8 bases, and 11 bases separated the two germline ends. Per the germline V gene, CDR1 is SEHNR and CDR2 is FQNEAQ (reference sequence). The CDR3 runs 15 residues.

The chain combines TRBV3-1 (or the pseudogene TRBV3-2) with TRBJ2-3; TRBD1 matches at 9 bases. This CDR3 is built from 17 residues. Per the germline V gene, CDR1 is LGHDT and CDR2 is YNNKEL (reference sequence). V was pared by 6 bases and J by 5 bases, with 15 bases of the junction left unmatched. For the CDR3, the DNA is TGTGCCAGCAGTCAACTTACCGGGACAGGGAGTAGAGATACGCAGTATTTT. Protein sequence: CASSQLTGTGSRDTQYF.

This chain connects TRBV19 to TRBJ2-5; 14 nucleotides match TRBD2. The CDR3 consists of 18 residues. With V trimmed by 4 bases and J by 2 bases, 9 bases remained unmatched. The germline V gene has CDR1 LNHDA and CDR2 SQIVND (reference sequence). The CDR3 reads CASSKRTSGRLGQETQYF. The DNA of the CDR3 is TGTGCCAGTAGTAAACGGACTAGCGGGAGGTTAGGACAAGAGACCCAGTACTTC.

The chain's CDR3 is CASSYSFATFYNEQFF. The CDR3 coding sequence is TGTGCCAGCAGTTACTCGTTTGCCACTTTCTACAATGAGCAGTTCTTC. This chain links TRBV6-5 with TRBJ2-1; D is undetermined. V lost 0 bases to trimming and J lost 3 bases, with 12 bases between them. This CDR3 region has 16 residues. CDR1 is MNHEY and CDR2 is SVGAGI in the germline V gene.

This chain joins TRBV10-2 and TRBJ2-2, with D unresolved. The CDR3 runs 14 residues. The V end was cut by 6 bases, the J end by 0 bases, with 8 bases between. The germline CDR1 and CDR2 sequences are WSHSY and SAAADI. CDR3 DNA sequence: TGCGCCAGCAGATGGGCCGCGAACACCGGGGAGCTGTTTTTT. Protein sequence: CASRWAANTGELFF.

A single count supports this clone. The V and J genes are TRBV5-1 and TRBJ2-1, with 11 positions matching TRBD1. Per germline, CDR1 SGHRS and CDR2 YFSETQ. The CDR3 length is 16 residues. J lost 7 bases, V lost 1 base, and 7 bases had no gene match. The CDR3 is CASSLSGGTGGNEQFF. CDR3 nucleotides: TGCGCCAGCAGCTTGAGTGGTGGGACAGGGGGGAATGAGCAGTTCTTC.

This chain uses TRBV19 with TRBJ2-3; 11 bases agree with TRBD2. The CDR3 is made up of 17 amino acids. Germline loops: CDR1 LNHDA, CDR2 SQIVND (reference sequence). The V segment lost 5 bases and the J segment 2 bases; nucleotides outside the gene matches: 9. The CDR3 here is CASSPTPGLADTDTQYF. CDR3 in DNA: TGTGCCAGTAGTCCAACGCCGGGACTAGCGGACACAGATACGCAGTATTTT.

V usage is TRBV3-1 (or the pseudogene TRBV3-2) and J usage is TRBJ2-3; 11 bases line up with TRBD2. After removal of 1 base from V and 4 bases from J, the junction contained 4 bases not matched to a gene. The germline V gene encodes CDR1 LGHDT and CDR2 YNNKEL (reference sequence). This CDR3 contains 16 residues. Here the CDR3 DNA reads TGTGCCAGCAGCCAAGGTCTAGCGGGGGGCGCAGATACGCAGTATTTT. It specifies CASSQGLAGGADTQYF.

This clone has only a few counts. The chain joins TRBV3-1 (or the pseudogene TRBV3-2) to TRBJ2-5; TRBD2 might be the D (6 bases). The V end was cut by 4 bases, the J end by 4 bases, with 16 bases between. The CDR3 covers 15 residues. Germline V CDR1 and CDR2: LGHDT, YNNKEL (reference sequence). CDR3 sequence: CASSRDTLASETQYF. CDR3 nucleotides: TGTGCCAGCAGCCGAGATACACTAGCTTCAGAGACCCAGTACTTC.

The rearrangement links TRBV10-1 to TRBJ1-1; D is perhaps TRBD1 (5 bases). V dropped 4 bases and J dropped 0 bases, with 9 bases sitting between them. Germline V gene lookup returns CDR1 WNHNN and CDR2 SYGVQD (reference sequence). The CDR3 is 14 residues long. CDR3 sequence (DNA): TGCGCCAGCAGTGGGGAGGACATGAACACTGAAGCTTTCTTT. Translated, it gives CASSGEDMNTEAFF.

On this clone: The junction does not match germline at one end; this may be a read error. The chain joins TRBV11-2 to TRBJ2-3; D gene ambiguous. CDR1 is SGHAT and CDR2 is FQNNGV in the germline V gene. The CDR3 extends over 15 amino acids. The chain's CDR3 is CASSLDGARTDTQYF. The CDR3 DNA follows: TGTGCCAGCAGCCTAGACGGAGCCCGCACAGATACGCAGTATTTT.

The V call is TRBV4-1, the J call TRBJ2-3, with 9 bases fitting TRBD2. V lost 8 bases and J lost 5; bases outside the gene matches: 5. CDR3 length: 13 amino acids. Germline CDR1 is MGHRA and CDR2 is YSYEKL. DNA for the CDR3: TGCGCCAGCGCGGGGGGGGGCAAAGATACGCAGTATTTT. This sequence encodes CASAGGGKDTQYF.

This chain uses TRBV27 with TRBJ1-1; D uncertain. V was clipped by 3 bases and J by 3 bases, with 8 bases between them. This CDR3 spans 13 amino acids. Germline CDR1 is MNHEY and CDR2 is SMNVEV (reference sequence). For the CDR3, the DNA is TGTGCCAGCAGTTTCATTGCGCACACTGAAGCTTTCTTT. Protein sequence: CASSFIAHTEAFF.

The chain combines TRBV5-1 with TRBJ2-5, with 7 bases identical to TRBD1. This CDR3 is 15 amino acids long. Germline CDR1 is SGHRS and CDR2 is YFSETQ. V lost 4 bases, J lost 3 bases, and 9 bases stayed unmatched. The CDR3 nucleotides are TGCGCCAGCAGCCGGACAATCACAGGGGAAGAGACCCAGTACTTC. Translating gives CASSRTITGEETQYF.

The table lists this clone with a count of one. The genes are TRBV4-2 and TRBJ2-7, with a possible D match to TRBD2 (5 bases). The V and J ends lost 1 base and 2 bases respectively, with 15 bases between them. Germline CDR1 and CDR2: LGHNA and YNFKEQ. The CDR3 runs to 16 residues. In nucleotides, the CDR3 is TGTGCCAGCAGCCAAGGTCGGGGTCTCTTTCCCTACGAGCAGTACTTC. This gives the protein CASSQGRGLFPYEQYF.

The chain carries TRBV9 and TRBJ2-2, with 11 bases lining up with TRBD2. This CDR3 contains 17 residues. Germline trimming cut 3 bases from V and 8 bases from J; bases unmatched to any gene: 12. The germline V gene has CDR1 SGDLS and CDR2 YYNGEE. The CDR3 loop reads CASSAVSGRGSMGELFF. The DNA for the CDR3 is TGTGCCAGCAGCGCAGTTAGCGGGAGGGGATCAATGGGGGAGCTGTTTTTT.

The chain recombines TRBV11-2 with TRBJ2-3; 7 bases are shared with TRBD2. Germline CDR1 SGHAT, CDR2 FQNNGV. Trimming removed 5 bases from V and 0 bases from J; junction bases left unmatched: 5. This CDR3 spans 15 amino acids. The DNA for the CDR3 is TGTGCCAGCAGCCTCACTAGCGCTAGCACAGATACGCAGTATTTT. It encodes CASSLTSASTDTQYF.

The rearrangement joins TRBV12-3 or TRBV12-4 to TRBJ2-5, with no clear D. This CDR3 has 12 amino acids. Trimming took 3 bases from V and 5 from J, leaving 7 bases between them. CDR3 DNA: TGTGCCAGCAGTTTCACAACGGAGACCCAGTACTTC. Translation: CASSFTTETQYF.

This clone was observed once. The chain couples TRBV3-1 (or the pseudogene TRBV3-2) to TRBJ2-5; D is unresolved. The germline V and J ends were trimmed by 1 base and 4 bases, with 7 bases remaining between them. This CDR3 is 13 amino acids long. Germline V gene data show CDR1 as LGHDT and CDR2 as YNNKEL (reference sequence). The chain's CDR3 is CASSQGWVETQYF. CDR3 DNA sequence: TGTGCCAGCAGCCAAGGTTGGGTAGAGACCCAGTACTTC.

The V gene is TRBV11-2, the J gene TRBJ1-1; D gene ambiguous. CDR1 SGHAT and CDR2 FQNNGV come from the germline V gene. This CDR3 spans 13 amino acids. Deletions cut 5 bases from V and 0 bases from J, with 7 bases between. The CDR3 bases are TGTGCCAGCAGCGCCGTTGTGAACACTGAAGCTTTCTTT. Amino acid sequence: CASSAVVNTEAFF.

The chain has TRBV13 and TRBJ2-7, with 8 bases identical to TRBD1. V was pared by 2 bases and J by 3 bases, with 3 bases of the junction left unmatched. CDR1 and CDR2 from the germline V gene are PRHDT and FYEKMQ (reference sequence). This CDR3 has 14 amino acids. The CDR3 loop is CASSLNRGNYEQYF. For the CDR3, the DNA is TGTGCCAGCAGCTTAAACAGGGGGAACTACGAGCAGTACTTC. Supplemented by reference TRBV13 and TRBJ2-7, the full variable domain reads AAGVIQSPRHLIKEKRETATLKCYPIPRHDTVYWYQQGPGQDPQFLISFYEKMQSDKGSIPDRFSAQQFSDYHSELNMSSLELGDSALYFCASSLNRGNYEQYFGPGTRLTVT.

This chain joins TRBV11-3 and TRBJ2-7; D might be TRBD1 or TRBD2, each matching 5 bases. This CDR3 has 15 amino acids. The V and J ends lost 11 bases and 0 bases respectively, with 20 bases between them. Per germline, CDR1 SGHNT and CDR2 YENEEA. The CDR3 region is CAGRGLPECSYEQYF. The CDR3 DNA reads TGTGCCGGACGGGGCCTCCCGGAGTGCTCCTACGAGCAGTACTTC.

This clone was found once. CDR3 DNA sequence: TGTGCCAGCAGTTGGTCGACAGGGGACTACGAGCAGTACTTC. Translation gives CASSWSTGDYEQYF. V usage is TRBV6-2 or TRBV6-3 and J usage is TRBJ2-7; TRBD1 agrees at 8 bases. Germline V gives CDR1 MNHEY, CDR2 SVGEGT. The junction had 5 bases not matched to a gene; V was cut back by 4 bases and J by 3 bases. The CDR3 is made up of 14 amino acids.

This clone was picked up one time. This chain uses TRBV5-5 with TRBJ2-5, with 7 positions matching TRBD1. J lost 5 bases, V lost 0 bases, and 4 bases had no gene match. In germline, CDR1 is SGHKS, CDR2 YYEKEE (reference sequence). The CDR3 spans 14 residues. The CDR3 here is CASSLVEGAETQYF. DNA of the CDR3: TGTGCCAGCAGCTTGGTAGAGGGGGCGGAGACCCAGTACTTC.

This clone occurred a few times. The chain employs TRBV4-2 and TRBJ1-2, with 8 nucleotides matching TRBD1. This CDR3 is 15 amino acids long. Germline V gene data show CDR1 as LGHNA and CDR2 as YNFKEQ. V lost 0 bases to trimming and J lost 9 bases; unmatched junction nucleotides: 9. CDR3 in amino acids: CASSQDAGQGRSYTF. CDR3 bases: TGTGCCAGCAGCCAAGACGCTGGACAGGGACGAAGCTACACCTTC.

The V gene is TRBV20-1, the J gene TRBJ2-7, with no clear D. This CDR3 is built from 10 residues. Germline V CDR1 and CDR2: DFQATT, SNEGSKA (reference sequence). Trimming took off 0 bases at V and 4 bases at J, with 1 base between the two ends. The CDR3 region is CSARDYEQYF. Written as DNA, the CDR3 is TGCAGTGCTAGAGATTACGAGCAGTACTTC.

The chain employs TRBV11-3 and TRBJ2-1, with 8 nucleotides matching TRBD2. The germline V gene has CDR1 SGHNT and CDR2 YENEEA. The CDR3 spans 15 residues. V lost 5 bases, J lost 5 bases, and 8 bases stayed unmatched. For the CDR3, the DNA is TGTGCCAGCAGCCCCCCCGGGACTAGGGACAATGAGCAGTTCTTC. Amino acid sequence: CASSPPGTRDNEQFF.

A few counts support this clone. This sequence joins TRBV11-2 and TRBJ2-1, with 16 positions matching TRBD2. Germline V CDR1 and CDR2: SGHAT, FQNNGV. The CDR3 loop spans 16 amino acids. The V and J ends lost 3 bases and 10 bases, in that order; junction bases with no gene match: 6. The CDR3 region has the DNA TGTGCCAGCAGCTTCAACCCGGGACTAGCGGGGGGGGAGCAGTTCTTC. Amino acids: CASSFNPGLAGGEQFF.

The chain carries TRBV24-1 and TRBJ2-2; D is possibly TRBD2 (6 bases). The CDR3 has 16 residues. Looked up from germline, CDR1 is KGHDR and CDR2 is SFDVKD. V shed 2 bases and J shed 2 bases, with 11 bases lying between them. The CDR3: CATSDSRRGNTGELFF. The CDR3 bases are TGTGCCACCAGTGATTCGAGGAGGGGTAACACCGGGGAGCTGTTTTTT.